Listed here are 10 T cell receptor beta chains from one sample, sequenced in a study of cytomegalovirus exposure and HLA in healthy donors. A multiplex PCR was run with 60 Vbeta primers and 13 Jbeta primers. Produced via immunoSEQ multiplex PCR; TCRdb's table is partial and in-frame only. The sample lists about 190,000 clones, approximately 87% seen once, with about 1.2% in the top ten. The material sequenced was PBMCs. The source is a man younger than 40 in good health and CMV-seronegative.

This clone has more than one count but fewer than ten. The V and J genes are TRBV7-2 and TRBJ2-3; 13 nucleotides line up with TRBD2. V gave up 5 bases and J gave up 6 bases; unmatched junction bases: 5. Per the germline V gene, CDR1 is SGHTA and CDR2 is FQGNSA. The CDR3 loop spans 15 amino acids. In DNA form, the CDR3 reads TGTGCCAGCAGCCGACTAGCGGGGGGTTGGGATACGCAGTATTTT. Translating gives CASSRLAGGWDTQYF.

This clone appeared a single time. This chain uses TRBV2 with TRBJ2-1, with TRBD1 identical over 7 bases. This CDR3 comprises 14 residues. Unmatched junction bases numbered 2, after V lost 3 bases and J lost 3 bases. Per the germline V gene, CDR1 is SNHLY and CDR2 is FYNNEI. The chain's CDR3 is CASSDRDSYNEQFF. CDR3 bases: TGTGCCAGCAGTGACCGGGACAGCTACAATGAGCAGTTCTTC.

This clone was recorded once. The gene calls are TRBV27 and TRBJ1-1, with 11 nucleotides matching TRBD1. The CDR3 is 17 residues long. Germline CDR1 is MNHEY and CDR2 is SMNVEV (reference sequence). Trimming at V came to 5 bases and at J to 4 bases, leaving 12 bases not matched to a gene. For the CDR3, the DNA is TGTGCCAGCAGTCGATTACCGGGACAGGGGGTTTTCACTGAAGCTTTCTTT. Protein: CASSRLPGQGVFTEAFF.

The chain has TRBV5-1 and TRBJ2-1, with a tentative D call TRBD2 (5 bases). The CDR3 loop spans 14 amino acids. V shed 6 bases and J shed 0 bases, with 10 bases lying between them. Germline lookup yields CDR1 SGHRS and CDR2 YFSETQ. CDR3 amino acids: CASTGTSSYNEQFF. In nucleotides, the CDR3 is TGCGCCAGCACTGGCACTAGCTCCTACAATGAGCAGTTCTTC.

This rearrangement joins TRBV6-5 to TRBJ2-4; 8 bases line up with TRBD1. CDR1 is MNHEY, CDR2 SVGAGI, per germline. The CDR3 covers 13 residues. J lost 8 bases, V lost 6 bases, and 6 bases had no gene match. CDR3 nucleotides: TGTGCCAGCAGGAGGGACAGGTCGGACATTCAGTACTTC. This codes for CASRRDRSDIQYF.

The J gene is TRBJ2-7, the V gene TRBV30, with 13 bases fitting TRBD2. The CDR3 covers 14 residues. V shed 6 bases, J shed 3 bases, and the junction held 5 bases outside the gene matches. Germline values: CDR1 GTSNPN, CDR2 SVGIG (reference sequence). Here the CDR3 reads CACSTSGRIYEQYF. The CDR3 DNA sequence: TGTGCCTGTTCGACTAGCGGGAGGATCTACGAGCAGTACTTC.

V is TRBV28 and J is TRBJ1-2; no clear D gene. The CDR3 sequence is 14 residues long. The V gene lost 5 bases and the J gene lost 4 bases, with 14 bases spanning the gap. Germline V gene lookup returns CDR1 MDHEN and CDR2 SYDVKM. The DNA for the CDR3 is TGTGCCAGCAGTACAACAACAACCATCTATGGCTACACCTTC. Amino acids: CASSTTTTIYGYTF.

This chain joins TRBV5-1 and TRBJ2-7, with a weak D call TRBD2 (6 bases). Germline lookup yields CDR1 SGHRS and CDR2 YFSETQ. Deletions cut 3 bases from V and 5 bases from J, with 9 bases between. This CDR3 has 12 residues. The CDR3 sequence is CASSSSGDEQYF. CDR3 coding DNA: TGCGCCAGCAGCTCCTCGGGGGACGAGCAGTACTTC.

The chain recombines TRBV27 with TRBJ2-2, with a weak D call TRBD2 (5 bases). This CDR3 has 14 residues. Trimming shortened V by 0 bases and J by 5 bases, and 7 bases separated the two germline ends. Germline V gene data show CDR1 as MNHEY and CDR2 as SMNVEV (reference sequence). For the CDR3, the DNA is TGTGCCAGCAGTTTATCCGGGGAAACCGGGGAGCTGTTTTTT. It specifies CASSLSGETGELFF.

The chain links TRBV30 to TRBJ2-1; 7 bases are shared with TRBD2. The CDR3 is 16 residues long. CDR1 is GTSNPN and CDR2 is SVGIG in the germline V gene (reference sequence). After removal of 0 bases from V and 0 bases from J, the junction contained 5 bases not matched to a gene. CDR3 nucleotides: TGTGCCTGGAGTGTACGGGGGGATTACTCCTACAATGAGCAGTTCTTC. Amino acid sequence: CAWSVRGDYSYNEQFF.